This record looks at one T cell receptor (beta chain) sequence and its context. Antigen unknown. This sample stems from a study of cytomegalovirus exposure and HLA in healthy donors. Study-level results: The authors later found HLA-associated TCR beta chains more clonally expanded than equally common others. Productive rates of about 87% or about 30% were seen for most TCR beta V segments in an earlier analysis.

It was healthy bone marrow donors who served as donors. The PCR ran on 60 Vbeta and 13 Jbeta primers. Here immunoSEQ multiplex PCR was the method, and the copy in TCRdb shows in-frame clones only, minus some. The sample yields some 110,000 clones, 75% to 85% seen once. CDR3 size: 14 residues. Germline V CDR1 and CDR2: SEHNR, FQNEAQ (reference sequence). Trimming removed 1 base at V and 4 bases at J, with 10 bases between. The rearrangement links TRBV7-9 to TRBJ1-2; the D is unclear. Sequencing was performed on PBMCs. This receptor was obtained from a young woman in good health and CMV-seropositive. The CDR3 DNA reads TGTGCCAGCAGCTTAGTCTCACAGCTCTATGGCTACACCTTC. As protein: CASSLVSQLYGYTF.